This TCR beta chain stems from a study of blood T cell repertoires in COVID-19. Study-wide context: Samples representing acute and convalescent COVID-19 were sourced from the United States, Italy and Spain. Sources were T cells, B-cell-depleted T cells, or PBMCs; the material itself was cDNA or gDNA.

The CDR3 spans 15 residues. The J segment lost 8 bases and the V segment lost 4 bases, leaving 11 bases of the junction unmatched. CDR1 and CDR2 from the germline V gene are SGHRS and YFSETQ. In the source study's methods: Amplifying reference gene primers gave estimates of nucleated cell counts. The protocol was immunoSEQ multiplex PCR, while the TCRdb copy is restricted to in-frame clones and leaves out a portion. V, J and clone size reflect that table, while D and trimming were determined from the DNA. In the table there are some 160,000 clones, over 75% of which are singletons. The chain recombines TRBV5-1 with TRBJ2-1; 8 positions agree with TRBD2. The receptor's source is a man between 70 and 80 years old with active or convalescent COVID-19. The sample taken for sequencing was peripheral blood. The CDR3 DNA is TGCGCCAGCAGCCAACCGCTAGCGGGTGGGGATGAGCAGTTCTTC. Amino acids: CASSQPLAGGDEQFF.